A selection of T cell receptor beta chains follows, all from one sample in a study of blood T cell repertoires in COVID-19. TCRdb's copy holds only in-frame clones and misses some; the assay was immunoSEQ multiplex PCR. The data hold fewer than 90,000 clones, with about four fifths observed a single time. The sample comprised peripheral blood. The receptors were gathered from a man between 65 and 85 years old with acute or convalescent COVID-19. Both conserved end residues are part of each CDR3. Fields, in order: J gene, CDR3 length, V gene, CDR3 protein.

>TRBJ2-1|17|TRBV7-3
CASSPREGGFIVNEQFF
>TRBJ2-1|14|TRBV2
CASSWDNSYNEQFF
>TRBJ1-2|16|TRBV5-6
CASRGDRRGINYGYTF
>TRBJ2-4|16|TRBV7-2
CASSLGQGAAKNIQYF
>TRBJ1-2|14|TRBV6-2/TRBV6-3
CASSPLGPWNGYTF
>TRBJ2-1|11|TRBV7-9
CASSLGQGTLF
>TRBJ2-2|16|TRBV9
CASSPGVGRNTGELFF
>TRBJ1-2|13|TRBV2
CASGSGRPIGYTF
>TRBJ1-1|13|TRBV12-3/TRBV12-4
CASSSEGWTEAFF
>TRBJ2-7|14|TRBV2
CASASGTGSYEQYF
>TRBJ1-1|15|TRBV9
CASSVKGQGGTEAFF
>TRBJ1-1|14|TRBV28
CASSNGPMNTEAFF
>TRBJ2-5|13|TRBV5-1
CASSLNRGETQYF
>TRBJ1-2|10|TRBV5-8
CASSYSGYTF
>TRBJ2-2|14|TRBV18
CASSPDRRTGELFF
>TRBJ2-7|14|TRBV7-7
CASSAGEFSYEQYF
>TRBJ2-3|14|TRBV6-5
CASRRTGETDTQYF
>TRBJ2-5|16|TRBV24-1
CATAPSGGAKEETQYF
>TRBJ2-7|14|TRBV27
CASSYGTGFYEQYF
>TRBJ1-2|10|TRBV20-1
CSVYNYGYTF
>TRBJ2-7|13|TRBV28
CASRTSGSYEQYF
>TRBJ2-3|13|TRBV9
CASSVEQADTQYF
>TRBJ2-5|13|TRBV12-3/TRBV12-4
CASRPTGRETQYF
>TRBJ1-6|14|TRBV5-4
CASSAGTGNSPLHF
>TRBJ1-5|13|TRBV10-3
CAIKAQGDQPQHF
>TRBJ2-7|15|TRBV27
CASTNKGPSSYEQYF
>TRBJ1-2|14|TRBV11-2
CASSFRQGAFGYTF
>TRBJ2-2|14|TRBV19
CASSIDLNTGELFF
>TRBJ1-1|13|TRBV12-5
CASGSLVGSEAFF
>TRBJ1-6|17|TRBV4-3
CASSQDGEIAYNSPLHF
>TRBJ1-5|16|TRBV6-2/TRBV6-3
CASSVRGQRGNQPQHF
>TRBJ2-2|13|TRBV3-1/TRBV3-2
CASSRFGAGELFF
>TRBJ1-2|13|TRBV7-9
CASSSGQYDRGTF
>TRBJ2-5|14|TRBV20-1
CSASKLAGAETQYF
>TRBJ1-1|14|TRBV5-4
CASSLGQGLAEAFF
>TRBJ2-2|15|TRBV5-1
CASSSGALNTGELFF
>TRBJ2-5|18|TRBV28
CASSPSPGTRPHQETQYF
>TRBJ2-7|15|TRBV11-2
CASSLVGTASYEQYF
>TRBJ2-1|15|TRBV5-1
CASSLSGTSYNEQFF
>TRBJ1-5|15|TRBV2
CASSGTFNSNQPQHF